Below, one T cell receptor beta chain is given with its context. The data originate from a study of blood T cells in healthy people across ages. V trimming: 2 bases; J trimming: 4 bases; junction bases outside the gene matches: 6. The CDR3 has 15 residues. The germline V gene has CDR1 SGHTA and CDR2 FQGNSA. With a J-beta primer mix and a sample-barcoded 5' primer, a second PCR ran about 7 to 12 cycles. One entry per CDR3 protein results from TCRdb running MiXCR on the 5' RACE reads. Of about 1.5 million distinct CDR3 sequences in the sample, around 40% were seen once. The chain recombines TRBV7-2 with TRBJ1-2; the match to TRBD1 covers 8 bases. The sequence derives from a woman aged 18-29 years in good health. Source material: blood. The CDR3 reads CASSLSGGTFYGYTF. The CDR3 nucleotides are TGTGCCAGCAGCTTATCAGGGGGCACCTTCTATGGCTACACCTTC.